This TCR beta chain was retrieved from a study of blood T cell repertoires in COVID-19. Germline V gives CDR1 SQVTM, CDR2 ANQGSEA. Deletions cut 3 bases from V and 7 bases from J, with 9 bases between. The CDR3 is 11 residues long. Clones were read by immunoSEQ multiplex PCR, and TCRdb kept only the in-frame ones, dropping some. The sample lists about 440,000 clones, 70% to 90% occurring once. This clone was found once. This clonotype originated in a woman aged 18-29 years with acute COVID-19. The chain recombines TRBV29-1 with TRBJ1-2; D not certain. Sequenced sample: PBMCs or T cells enriched from blood (not recorded which). The CDR3 here is CSVEVRSGYTF. The DNA of the CDR3 is TGCAGCGTTGAGGTGAGGTCTGGCTACACCTTC.